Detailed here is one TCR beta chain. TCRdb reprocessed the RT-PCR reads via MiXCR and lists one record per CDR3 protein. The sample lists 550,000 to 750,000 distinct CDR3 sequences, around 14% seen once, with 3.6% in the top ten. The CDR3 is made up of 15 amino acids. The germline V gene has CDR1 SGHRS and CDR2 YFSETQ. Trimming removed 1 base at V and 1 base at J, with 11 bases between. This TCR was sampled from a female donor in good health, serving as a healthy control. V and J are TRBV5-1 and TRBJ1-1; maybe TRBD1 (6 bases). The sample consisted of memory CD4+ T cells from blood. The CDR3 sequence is CASSLTPGQNTEAFF. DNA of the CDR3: TGCGCCAGCAGCTTGACGCCGGGACAGAACACTGAAGCTTTCTTT.